These T cell receptor beta chains were read from a single sample in a study of blood T cell repertoires in COVID-19. TCRdb's table, derived via immunoSEQ multiplex PCR, lists solely in-frame clones and lacks some. This sample has some 400,000 clones; roughly 86% occur once, and the top ten carry 10%. The sample comprised peripheral blood. The receptors derive from a woman in her twenties or thirties with COVID-19, enrolled during active disease. CDR3s include the opening cysteine and the closing phenylalanine or tryptophan. Fields, in order: D gene, clone size, J gene, V gene, CDR3 DNA, CDR3 protein. The D gene is left open where the match is weak. Only some rows state a clone size, as once, few, many or a class for expanded clones.

>-|-|TRBJ2-7|TRBV19
TGTGCCAGTAGTATCCGGGACTCACTATCAAGGGGGCAGTACTTC
CASSIRDSLSRGQYF
>-|-|TRBJ2-7|TRBV6-5
TGTGCCAGCAGGCAGGGTAACGAGCAGTACTTC
CASRQGNEQYF
>-|once|TRBJ2-2|TRBV20-1
TGCAGTGCTAGTTCGTGGGAGCGATTTAGCGGGGAGCTGTTTTTT
CSASSWERFSGELFF
>TRBD2|-|TRBJ2-3|TRBV13
TGTGCCAGCAGCTGGACCGGGACTAGCGATTCAGATACGCAGTATTTT
CASSWTGTSDSDTQYF
>TRBD2|once|TRBJ2-5|TRBV5-1
TGCGCCAGCAGCCTTAGCGGGAGGCTCCAAGAGACCCAGTACTTC
CASSLSGRLQETQYF
>TRBD1|-|TRBJ1-1|TRBV29-1
TGCAGCGTTACAGGGGGTAGGGGTGAAGCTTTCTTT
CSVTGGRGEAFF
>-|-|TRBJ2-2|TRBV9
TGTGCCAGCAGCGTGATGGAGGCGAACACCGGGGAGCTGTTTTTT
CASSVMEANTGELFF
>TRBD2|-|TRBJ2-2|TRBV9
TGTGCCAGCAGCGTAGAAAGCGGGACCTACACCGGGGAGCTGTTTTTT
CASSVESGTYTGELFF
>-|once|TRBJ1-2|TRBV7-2
TGTGCCAGCAGCTTAGCGGCGACAGGAGACAGCAATGGCTACACCTTC
CASSLAATGDSNGYTF
>-|-|TRBJ1-2|TRBV19
TGTGCCAGTAGGTCGGTTAACTATGGCTACACCTTC
CASRSVNYGYTF
>TRBD2|-|TRBJ2-3|TRBV2
TGTGCCAGAGCGACTAGCGGGAGAGATACGCAGTATTTT
CARATSGRDTQYF
>TRBD1|-|TRBJ2-5|TRBV7-9
TGTGCCAGCAGCTTACGTGGGACAGCCGGAGAGACCCAGTACTTC
CASSLRGTAGETQYF
>TRBD2|-|TRBJ2-3|TRBV4-3
TGCGCCAGCAGCCCATCGACTAGCGGCACAGAGACGCAGTATTTT
CASSPSTSGTETQYF
>-|-|TRBJ2-2|TRBV28
TGTGCCACCACGGACAGGAACACCGGGGAGCTGTTTTTT
CATTDRNTGELFF
>-|-|TRBJ2-7|TRBV7-8
TGTGCCAGCAGCTGGGGACAAACCTACGAGCAGTACTTC
CASSWGQTYEQYF
>-|-|TRBJ2-7|TRBV7-8
TGTGCCAGCAGCTTAGCTGCCAGTCTCTACGAGCAGTACTTC
CASSLAASLYEQYF
>-|-|TRBJ2-3|TRBV29-1
TGCAGCGTCCCCTTATTATCAGGCACAGATACGCAGTATTTT
CSVPLLSGTDTQYF
>TRBD2|-|TRBJ2-1|TRBV18
TGTGCCAGCTCACCCACTAGCGGGATATATAGTGAGCAGTTCTTC
CASSPTSGIYSEQFF
>-|-|TRBJ1-5|TRBV9
TGTGCCAGCAGCCTGACGGGTGTAAGCAATCAGCCCCAGCATTTT
CASSLTGVSNQPQHF
>-|-|TRBJ1-2|TRBV19
TGTGCCAGTAGAGAGACAGGCAACTATGGCTACACCTTC
CASRETGNYGYTF
>-|-|TRBJ1-3|TRBV7-9
TGTGCCAGCAGCTTAGCCGGGACATCGGGAAACACCATATATTTT
CASSLAGTSGNTIYF
>TRBD1|-|TRBJ2-5|TRBV9
TGTGCCAGCAGCTCCAGTGACAGGGTCCAAGAGACCCAGTACTTC
CASSSSDRVQETQYF
>-|-|TRBJ1-1|TRBV7-2
TGTGCCAGCAGCTTATTCGCTGAAGCTTTCTTT
CASSLFAEAFF
>-|-|TRBJ2-7|TRBV28
TGTGCCAGCAGTTTAACAGCCTACGAGCAGTACTTC
CASSLTAYEQYF
>-|-|TRBJ2-3|TRBV6-5
TGTGCCAGCACAAGGGGAGATACGCAGTATTTT
CASTRGDTQYF
>-|few|TRBJ1-5|TRBV30
TGTGCCTGGAGTGTACATCGGGGCAATCAGCCCCAGCATTTT
CAWSVHRGNQPQHF
>-|-|TRBJ2-7|TRBV5-4
TGTGCCAGCAGCTTGAGTAATTCTAGCAGACCCTACGAGCAGTACTTC
CASSLSNSSRPYEQYF
>-|few|TRBJ2-1|TRBV7-3
TGTGCCAGCAGCTTAAGATCCGGCAATGAGCAGTTCTTC
CASSLRSGNEQFF
>-|-|TRBJ2-1|TRBV9
TGTGCCAGCAGCCCCCGACTTGGCAATGAGCAGTTCTTC
CASSPRLGNEQFF
>TRBD2|-|TRBJ2-1|TRBV7-3
TGTGCCAGCAGCCCAAGGAAGGGAAGCGGGAGGGCCGGGGATGAGCAGTTCTTC
CASSPRKGSGRAGDEQFF
>-|-|TRBJ2-2|TRBV7-8
TGTGCCAGCAGCCCAGACGGCGGGGCGAACACCGGGGAGCTGTTTTTT
CASSPDGGANTGELFF
>TRBD1|-|TRBJ2-1|TRBV10-3
TGTGCCATCAGTGAACAGGGGGCGGACAATGAGCAGTTCTTC
CAISEQGADNEQFF
>TRBD1|-|TRBJ2-7|TRBV5-6
TGTGCCAGCAGCTTCGGGACAGGTTACGAGCAGTACTTC
CASSFGTGYEQYF
>-|-|TRBJ1-3|TRBV5-6
TGTGCCAGCAGCTTGGCAGCCGGGTCCGCTGGAAACACCATATATTTT
CASSLAAGSAGNTIYF
>-|few|TRBJ1-2|TRBV5-6
TGTGCCAGCAGCCTTCTTTCCGGGACAACTAACTATGGCTACACCTTC
CASSLLSGTTNYGYTF
>-|-|TRBJ2-7|TRBV5-6
TGTGCCAGCAGCTTGCGGGGACTGCACACCTACGAGCAGTACTTC
CASSLRGLHTYEQYF
>TRBD1|-|TRBJ2-7|TRBV28
TGTGCCAGCAGTATTCTGGACAGGGGATCCTACGAGCAGTACTTC
CASSILDRGSYEQYF
>-|-|TRBJ2-5|TRBV6-5
TGTGCCAGCAGGCCCCGGCGGGGAGAGACCCAGTACTTC
CASRPRRGETQYF
>-|-|TRBJ1-1|TRBV18
TGTGCCAGCTCACCTTCGACCGCGGTGGGCACTGAAGCTTTCTTT
CASSPSTAVGTEAFF
>-|few|TRBJ2-7|TRBV7-2
TGTGCCAGCAGCACTTACTCCTACGAGCAGTACTTC
CASSTYSYEQYF
>TRBD2|-|TRBJ2-5|TRBV6-5
TGTGCCAGCAGTCCGACTAGCGGGATACAAGAGACCCAGTACTTC
CASSPTSGIQETQYF
>-|-|TRBJ2-7|TRBV15
TGTGCCACCAGCACTACAGGGTGGAACTACGAGCAGTACTTC
CATSTTGWNYEQYF
>-|once|TRBJ2-3|TRBV2
TGTGCCAGCATGAGGATAGATACGCAGTATTTT
CASMRIDTQYF
>TRBD2|-|TRBJ2-1|TRBV2
TGTGCCAGCAGTGGATCCGGGGGGGGCTATGGCAATGAGCAGTTCTTC
CASSGSGGGYGNEQFF
>-|-|TRBJ1-2|TRBV7-9
TGTGCCAGCAGCTCAGTTGGTATGTCGGCGGACTATGGCTACACCTTC
CASSSVGMSADYGYTF
>TRBD2|-|TRBJ2-7|TRBV28
TGTGCCAGCAGTTTATCGGGAGGACTAGCGGGAGGGTACGAGCAGTACTTC
CASSLSGGLAGGYEQYF
>-|-|TRBJ1-4|TRBV7-2
TGTGCCAGCAGTCTGACAGCCTTTAATGAAAAACTGTTTTTT
CASSLTAFNEKLFF
>TRBD2|-|TRBJ2-4|TRBV27
TGTGCCAGCAGTTTAGGCGGGGGGGCCAAAAACATTCAGTACTTC
CASSLGGGAKNIQYF
>TRBD1|-|TRBJ2-7|TRBV9
TGTGCCAGCAGCGGCAGACAGGGCCTCTCCTACGAGCAGTACTTC
CASSGRQGLSYEQYF
>-|once|TRBJ1-6|TRBV4-1
TGCGCCAGCAGCCTAACGTCGGGGATTATATATGATTCACCCCTCCACTTT
CASSLTSGIIYDSPLHF
>TRBD2|-|TRBJ2-7|TRBV5-1
TGCGCCAGCAGCCCCGGACTAGCGGGAGCTTACGAGCAGTACTTC
CASSPGLAGAYEQYF